This T cell receptor (beta chain) originates from a study of T cell changes during pregnancy in multiple sclerosis. Sequencing was performed with immunoSEQ multiplex PCR; in TCRdb, only in-frame clones are kept and a portion is missing. The data contain 40,000 to 60,000 clones, less than 95% of them singletons. V shed 3 bases and J 2 bases; nucleotides not matched to a gene: 11. The germline CDR1 and CDR2 sequences are SGDLS and YYNGEE. The CDR3 totals 20 residues. The receptor's source is a female donor with multiple sclerosis, enrolled in a pregnancy study. V is TRBV9 and J is TRBJ2-4; 16 bases align to TRBD2. The sample in question was CD8+ T cells from peripheral blood mononuclear cells, obtained in the second trimester of pregnancy. The CDR3 region has the DNA TGTGCCAGCAGCGACGGGACTAGCGGGGGGGCCGAGGGTCCCAAAAACATTCAGTACTTC. Translation: CASSDGTSGGAEGPKNIQYF.